The source of this T cell receptor beta chain is a study of T cells after yellow fever vaccination. The study's findings and limits: Detected again after the booster were most primary-vaccination clones, at 96% CD4 and roughly 88% CD8.

Turning to this clonotype: Antigen unknown.

TCRdb reanalysed the 5' RACE reads using MiXCR and keeps one entry per CDR3 protein. The sample includes approximately 450,000 distinct CDR3 sequences, over 15% of them seen just once. The source material was PBMCs, sampled before the yellow fever booster vaccination. This receptor was obtained from a young man who received the YFV17D yellow fever vaccine.

The CDR3 loop is CASSEHLGAKNIQYF. The CDR3 DNA reads as TGTGCCAGCAGTGAACACCTGGGCGCCAAAAACATTCAGTACTTC. This chain connects TRBV2 to TRBJ2-4, with D uncertain. Germline-derived CDR1 and CDR2 are SNHLY and FYNNEI. This CDR3 has 15 amino acids. V was cut by 2 bases and J by 1 base, with 9 bases left in between.